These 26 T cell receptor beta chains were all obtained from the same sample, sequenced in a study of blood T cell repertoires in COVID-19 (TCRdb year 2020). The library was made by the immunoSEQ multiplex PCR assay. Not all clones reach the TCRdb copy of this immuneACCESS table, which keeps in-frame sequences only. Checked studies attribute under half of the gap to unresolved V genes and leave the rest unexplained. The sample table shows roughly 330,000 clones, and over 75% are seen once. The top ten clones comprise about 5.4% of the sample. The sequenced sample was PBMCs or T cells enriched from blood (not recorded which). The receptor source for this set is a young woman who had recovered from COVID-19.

The CDR3 sequence is CASSSSPTGGNNSPLHF. DNA for the CDR3: TGTGCCAGCAGCTCGAGCCCGACAGGGGGGAATAATTCACCCCTCCACTTT. The chain employs TRBV13 and TRBJ1-6, with 9 bases identical to TRBD1. The trim removed 4 bases at V and 5 bases at J, leaving 9 bases unmatched. In germline, CDR1 is PRHDT, CDR2 FYEKMQ (reference sequence). The CDR3 contains 17 residues.

Here the CDR3 DNA reads TGTGCCAGCAGCTTAACAGACACCTACGAGCAGTACTTC. This codes for CASSLTDTYEQYF. The chain carries TRBV7-9 and TRBJ2-7; no clear D. Germline assignment: CDR1 SEHNR and CDR2 FQNEAQ (reference sequence). The V end was cut by 2 bases, the J end by 2 bases, with 7 bases between. This CDR3 has 13 residues.

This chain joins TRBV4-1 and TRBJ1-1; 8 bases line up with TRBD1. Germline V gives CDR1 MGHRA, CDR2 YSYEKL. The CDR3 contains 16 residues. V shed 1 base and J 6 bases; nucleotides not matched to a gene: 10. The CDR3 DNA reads TGCGCCAGCAGCCAAGGTTTATCCAGGGGGCAGGCTGAAGCTTTCTTT. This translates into CASSQGLSRGQAEAFF.

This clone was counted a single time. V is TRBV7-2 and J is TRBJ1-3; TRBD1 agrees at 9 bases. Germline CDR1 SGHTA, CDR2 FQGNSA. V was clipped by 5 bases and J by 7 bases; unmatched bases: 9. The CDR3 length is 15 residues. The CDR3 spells CASSTDRGLFNTIYF. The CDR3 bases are TGTGCCAGCAGCACGGACAGGGGACTATTCAACACCATATATTTT.

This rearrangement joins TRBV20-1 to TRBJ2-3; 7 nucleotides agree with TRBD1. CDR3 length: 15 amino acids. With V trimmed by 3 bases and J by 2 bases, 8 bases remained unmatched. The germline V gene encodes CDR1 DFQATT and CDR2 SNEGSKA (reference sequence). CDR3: CSASRRGGYTDTQYF. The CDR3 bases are TGCAGTGCTAGTAGGCGAGGGGGCTACACAGATACGCAGTATTTT.

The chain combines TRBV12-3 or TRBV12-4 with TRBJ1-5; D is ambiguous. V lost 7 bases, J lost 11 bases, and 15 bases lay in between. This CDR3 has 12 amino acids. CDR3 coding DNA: TGTGCCAGCACCTTGGCGGCAGAGGCCCAGCATTTT. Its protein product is CASTLAAEAQHF.

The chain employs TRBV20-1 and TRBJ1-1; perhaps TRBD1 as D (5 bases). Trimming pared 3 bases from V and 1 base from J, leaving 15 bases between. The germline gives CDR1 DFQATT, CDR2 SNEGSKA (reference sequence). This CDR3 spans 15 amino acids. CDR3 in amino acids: CSASDALTGNTEAFF. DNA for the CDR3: TGCAGTGCTAGTGATGCCCTAACAGGGAACACTGAAGCTTTCTTT.

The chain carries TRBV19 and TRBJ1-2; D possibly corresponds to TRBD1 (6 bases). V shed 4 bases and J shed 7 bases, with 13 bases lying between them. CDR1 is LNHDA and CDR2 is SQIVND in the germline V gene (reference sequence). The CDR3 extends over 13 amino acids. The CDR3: CASSTHRVGGYTF. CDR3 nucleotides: TGTGCCAGTAGTACCCACAGGGTCGGTGGCTACACCTTC. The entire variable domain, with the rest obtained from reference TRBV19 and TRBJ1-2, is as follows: DGGITQSPKYLFRKEGQNVTLSCEQNLNHDAMYWYRQDPGQGLRLIYYSQIVNDFQKGDIAEGYSVSREKKESFPLTVTSAQKNPTAFYLCASSTHRVGGYTFGSGTRLTVV.

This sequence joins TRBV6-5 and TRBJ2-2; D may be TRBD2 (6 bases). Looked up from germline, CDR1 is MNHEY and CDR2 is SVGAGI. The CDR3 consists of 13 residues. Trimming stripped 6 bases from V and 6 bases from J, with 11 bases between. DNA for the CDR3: TGTGCCAGCAGAGCCGGGGAGGCCGGGGAGCTGTTTTTT. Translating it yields CASRAGEAGELFF.

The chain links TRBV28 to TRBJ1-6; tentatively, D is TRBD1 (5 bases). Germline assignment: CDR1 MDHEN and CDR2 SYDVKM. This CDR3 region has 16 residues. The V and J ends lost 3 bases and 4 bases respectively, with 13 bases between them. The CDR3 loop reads CASSFGGRGYNSPLHF. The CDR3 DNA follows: TGTGCCAGCAGTTTCGGGGGGAGGGGTTATAATTCACCCCTCCACTTT.

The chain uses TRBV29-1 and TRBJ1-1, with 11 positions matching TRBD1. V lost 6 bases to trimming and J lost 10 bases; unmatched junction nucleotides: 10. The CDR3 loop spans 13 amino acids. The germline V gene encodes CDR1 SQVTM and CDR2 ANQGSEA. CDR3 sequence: CSVNKRDRGLAFF. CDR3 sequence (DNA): TGCAGCGTCAATAAAAGGGACAGGGGGTTAGCTTTCTTT.

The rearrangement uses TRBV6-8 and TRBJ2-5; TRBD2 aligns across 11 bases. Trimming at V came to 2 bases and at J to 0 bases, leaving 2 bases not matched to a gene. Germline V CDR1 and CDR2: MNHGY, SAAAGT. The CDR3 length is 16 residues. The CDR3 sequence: CASSYRTSGYQETQYF. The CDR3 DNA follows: TGTGCCAGCAGTTACCGGACTAGCGGGTACCAAGAGACCCAGTACTTC.

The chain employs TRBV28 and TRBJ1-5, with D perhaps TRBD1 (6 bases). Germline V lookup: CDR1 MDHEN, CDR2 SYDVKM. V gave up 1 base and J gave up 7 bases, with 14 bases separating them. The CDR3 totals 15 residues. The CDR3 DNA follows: TGTGCCAGCAGTTTATTAGCAGGGGCTCCCCAGCCCCAGCATTTT. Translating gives CASSLLAGAPQPQHF. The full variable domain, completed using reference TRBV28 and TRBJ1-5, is DVKVTQSSRYLVKRTGEKVFLECVQDMDHENMFWYRQDPGLGLRLIYFSYDVKMKEKGDIPEGYSVSREKKERFSLILESASTNQTSMYLCASSLLAGAPQPQHFGDGTRLSIL.

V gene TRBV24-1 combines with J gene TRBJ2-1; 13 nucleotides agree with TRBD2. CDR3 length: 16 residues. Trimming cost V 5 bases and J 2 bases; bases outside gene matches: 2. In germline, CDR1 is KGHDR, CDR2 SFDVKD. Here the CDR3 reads CATSGTSGGTYNEQFF. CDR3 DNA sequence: TGTGCCACCAGTGGGACTAGCGGGGGCACCTACAATGAGCAGTTCTTC.

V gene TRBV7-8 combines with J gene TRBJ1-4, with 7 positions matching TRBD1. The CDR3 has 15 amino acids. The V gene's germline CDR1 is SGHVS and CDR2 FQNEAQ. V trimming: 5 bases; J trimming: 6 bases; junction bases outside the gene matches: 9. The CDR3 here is CASSDRTGWDEKLFF. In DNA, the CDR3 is TGTGCCAGCAGCGATCGGACAGGATGGGATGAAAAACTGTTTTTT.

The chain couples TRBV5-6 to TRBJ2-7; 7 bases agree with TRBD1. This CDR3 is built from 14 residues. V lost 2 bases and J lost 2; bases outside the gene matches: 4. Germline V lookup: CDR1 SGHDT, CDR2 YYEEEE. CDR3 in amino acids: CASSFRQGAYEQYF. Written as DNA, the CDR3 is TGTGCCAGCAGCTTCCGACAGGGAGCCTACGAGCAGTACTTC. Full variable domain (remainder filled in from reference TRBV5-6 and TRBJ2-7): DAGVTQSPTHLIKTRGQQVTLRCSPKSGHDTVSWYQQALGQGPQFIFQYYEEEERQRGNFPDRFSGHQFPNYSSELNVNALLLGDSALYLCASSFRQGAYEQYFGPGTRLTVT.

CDR3 residues: CAISELGGGYEQYF. The CDR3 bases are TGTGCCATCAGTGAGTTGGGGGGAGGCTACGAGCAGTACTTC. The chain links TRBV10-3 to TRBJ2-7, with D possibly TRBD2 on 6 matching bases. Germline CDR1 ENHRY, CDR2 SYGVKD. Trimming left V 1 base short and J 3 bases short, with 10 bases between. CDR3 length equals 14 residues.

The CDR3 sequence: CASSQERGQPQHF. As DNA, the CDR3 is TGCGCCAGCAGCCAAGAACGGGGTCAGCCCCAGCATTTT. This chain joins TRBV4-3 and TRBJ1-5, with D unresolved. The CDR3 contains 13 residues. The V end lost 0 bases, the J end lost 6 bases, and 6 bases lay between the germline ends. Looked up from germline, CDR1 is LGHNA and CDR2 is YSLEER.

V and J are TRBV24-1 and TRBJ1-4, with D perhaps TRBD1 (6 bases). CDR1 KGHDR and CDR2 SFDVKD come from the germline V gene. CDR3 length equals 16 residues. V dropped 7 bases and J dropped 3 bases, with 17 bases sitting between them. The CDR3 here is CATRHPAGAANEKLFF. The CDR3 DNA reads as TGTGCCACCAGGCACCCCGCGGGGGCGGCTAATGAAAAACTGTTTTTT.

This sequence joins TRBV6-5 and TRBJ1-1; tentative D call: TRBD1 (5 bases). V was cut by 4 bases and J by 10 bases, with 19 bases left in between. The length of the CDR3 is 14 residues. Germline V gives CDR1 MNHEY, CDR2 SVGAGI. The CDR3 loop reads CASSSSPETVSAFF. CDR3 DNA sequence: TGTGCCAGCAGTTCCTCCCCCGAGACAGTATCAGCTTTCTTT.

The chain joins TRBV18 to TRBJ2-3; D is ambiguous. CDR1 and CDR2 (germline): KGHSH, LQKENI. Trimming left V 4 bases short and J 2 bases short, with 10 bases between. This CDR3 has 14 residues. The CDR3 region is CASSRTSHTDTQYF. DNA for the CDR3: TGTGCCAGCTCACGTACCAGTCACACAGATACGCAGTATTTT.

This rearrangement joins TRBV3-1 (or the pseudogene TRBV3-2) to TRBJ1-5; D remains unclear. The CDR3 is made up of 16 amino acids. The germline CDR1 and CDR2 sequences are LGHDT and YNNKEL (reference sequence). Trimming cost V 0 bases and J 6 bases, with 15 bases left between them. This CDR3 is CASSQESCSRGQPQHF. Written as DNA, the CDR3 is TGTGCCAGCAGCCAAGAGTCTTGCAGCCGAGGTCAGCCCCAGCATTTT.

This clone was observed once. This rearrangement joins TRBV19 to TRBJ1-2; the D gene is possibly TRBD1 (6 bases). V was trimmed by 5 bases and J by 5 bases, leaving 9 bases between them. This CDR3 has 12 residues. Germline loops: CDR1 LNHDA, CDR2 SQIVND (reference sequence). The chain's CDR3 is CASSFQGYGYTF. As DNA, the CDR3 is TGTGCCAGTAGTTTCCAGGGGTATGGCTACACCTTC.

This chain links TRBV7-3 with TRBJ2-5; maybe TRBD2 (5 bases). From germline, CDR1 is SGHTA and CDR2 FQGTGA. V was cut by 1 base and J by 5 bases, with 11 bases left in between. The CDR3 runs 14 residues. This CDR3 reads CASSLNPGGETQYF. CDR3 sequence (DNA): TGTGCCAGCAGCTTAAACCCCGGCGGGGAGACCCAGTACTTC.

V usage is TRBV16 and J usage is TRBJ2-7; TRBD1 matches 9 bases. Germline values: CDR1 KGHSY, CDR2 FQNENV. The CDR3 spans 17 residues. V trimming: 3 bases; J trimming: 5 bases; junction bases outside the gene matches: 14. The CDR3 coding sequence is TGTGCCAGCAGCCAGTGGGGCGCCGGGACAGGGCTACACGAGCAGTACTTC. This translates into CASSQWGAGTGLHEQYF.

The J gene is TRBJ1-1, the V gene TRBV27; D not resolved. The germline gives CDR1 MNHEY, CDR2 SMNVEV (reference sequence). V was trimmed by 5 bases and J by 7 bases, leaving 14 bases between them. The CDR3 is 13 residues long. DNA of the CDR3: TGTGCCAGCAGTCCCCTATCATACCTTGAAGCTTTCTTT. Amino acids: CASSPLSYLEAFF.